The 24 T cell receptor beta chains below all came from one sample that was sequenced in a study of CD8 T cells in ankylosing spondylitis. Overall study findings and caveats: A motif of 8 or 9 highly homologous TCR beta variants was seen as apparently characteristic of ankylosing spondylitis blood.

TCRdb redid the calling of the 5' RACE reads with MiXCR, one entry per CDR3 protein. Altogether around 480,000 distinct CDR3 sequences are present, 17% being singletons, with the ten largest covering approximately 0.93%. These TCRs are of unknown antigen specificity. Sequenced: blood, either unsorted or a sorted T cell fraction (not recorded which). All receptors come from a male donor with ankylosing spondylitis.

The chain joins TRBV2 to TRBJ2-3, with TRBD2 matching 13 bases. The junction had 9 bases not matched to a gene; V was cut back by 5 bases and J by 1 base. Per germline, CDR1 SNHLY and CDR2 FYNNEI. The CDR3 totals 18 residues. CDR3 sequence reads: CASSYTSGGVTGTDTQYF. As DNA, the CDR3 is TGTGCCAGCAGTTACACTAGCGGGGGGGTAACCGGCACAGATACGCAGTATTTT.

This clonotype was observed a few times. The chain combines TRBV20-1 with TRBJ1-5, with D maybe TRBD1 (6 bases). The CDR3 has 15 amino acids. V gave up 3 bases and J gave up 2 bases, with 14 bases separating them. Per the germline V gene, CDR1 is DFQATT and CDR2 is SNEGSKA (reference sequence). The CDR3 loop is CSASLQGKGNQPQHF. CDR3 coding DNA: TGCAGTGCTAGTCTACAGGGAAAGGGCAATCAGCCCCAGCATTTT.

The V call is TRBV6-1, the J call TRBJ1-2; D remains unclear. CDR3 length equals 14 residues. Trimming removed 4 bases from V and 1 base from J, with 10 bases in between. The germline CDR1 and CDR2 sequences are MNHNS and SASEGT. CDR3 bases: TGTGCCAGCAGTGGCCCGGGGAGTAACTATGGCTACACCTTC. It codes for CASSGPGSNYGYTF.

The chain recombines TRBV7-2 with TRBJ2-2; 7 bases map to TRBD2. There are 17 residues in the CDR3. Per the germline V gene, CDR1 is SGHTA and CDR2 is FQGNSA. With V trimmed by 2 bases and J by 5 bases, 11 bases remained unmatched. CDR3 nucleotides: TGTGCCAGCAGCTTAATCGTCGGCGGGAGAAGAACCGGGGAGCTGTTTTTT. Its translation is CASSLIVGGRRTGELFF.

The gene calls are TRBV20-1 and TRBJ2-7; TRBD2 agrees at 7 bases. After removal of 0 bases from V and 0 bases from J, the junction contained 2 bases not matched to a gene. CDR1 and CDR2 (germline): DFQATT, SNEGSKA (reference sequence). The CDR3 has 14 residues. CDR3 region: CSAREGDYSYEQYF. As DNA, the CDR3 is TGCAGTGCTAGAGAAGGGGACTACTCCTACGAGCAGTACTTC.

The CDR3 DNA is TGCGCCAGCAGCTTGGTGACAGGCCCCCAGTCGTATGGCTACACCTTC. The encoded protein is CASSLVTGPQSYGYTF. This rearrangement joins TRBV5-1 to TRBJ1-2, with D possibly matching TRBD1 (6 bases). V lost 0 bases and J 5 bases, leaving 17 bases between the germline ends. The CDR3 sequence is 16 residues long. Germline-derived CDR1 and CDR2 are SGHRS and YFSETQ.

The gene calls are TRBV11-2 and TRBJ2-3; D gene unclear. V was cut by 3 bases and J by 7 bases, with 8 bases left in between. Looked up from germline, CDR1 is SGHAT and CDR2 is FQNNGV. The CDR3 consists of 12 residues. The CDR3 region is CASSLSVYTQYF. The DNA for the CDR3 is TGTGCCAGCAGCTTGAGCGTATATACGCAGTATTTT. Full variable domain (missing parts from reference TRBV11-2 and TRBJ2-3): EAGVAQSPRYKIIEKRQSVAFWCNPISGHATLYWYQQILGQGPKLLIQFQNNGVVDDSQLPKDRFSAERLKGVDSTLKIQPAKLEDSAVYLCASSLSVYTQYFGPGTRLTVL.

This clonotype has more than one count but fewer than ten. The chain joins TRBV3-1 to TRBJ2-3; maybe TRBD2 (6 bases). This CDR3 spans 17 amino acids. V shed 3 bases and J shed 2 bases, with 18 bases lying between them. Germline CDR1 reads LGHDT; CDR2 reads YNNKEL (reference sequence). CDR3 DNA sequence: TGTGCCAGCAGCCATTTATCCCTCGGGGGAGACACAGATACGCAGTATTTT. Translating gives CASSHLSLGGDTDTQYF.

V is TRBV20-1 and J is TRBJ2-7, with 7 bases matching TRBD1. V was pared by 5 bases and J by 3 bases, with 7 bases of the junction left unmatched. Germline CDR1 DFQATT, CDR2 SNEGSKA (reference sequence). This CDR3 comprises 13 residues. In DNA, the CDR3 is TGCAGTGCTGACCGGGACAGAGGCTACGAGCAGTACTTC. Translation: CSADRDRGYEQYF.

CDR3 nucleotides: TGTGCCAGCAGTGAAGGCCCCGGGGGGCCGATCACCGGGGAGCTGTTTTTT. Amino acids: CASSEGPGGPITGELFF. This chain connects TRBV6-1 to TRBJ2-2, with D possibly being TRBD2 (7 bases). CDR3 length: 17 residues. Germline CDR1 reads MNHNS; CDR2 reads SASEGT. Trimming cost V 1 base and J 4 bases, with 16 bases left between them.

V usage is TRBV20-1 and J usage is TRBJ2-4; D may be TRBD1 or TRBD2 (5 bases each). V lost 7 bases to trimming and J lost 0 bases, with 13 bases between them. This CDR3 is 14 amino acids long. The germline V gene has CDR1 DFQATT and CDR2 SNEGSKA (reference sequence). The CDR3 DNA reads as TGCAGTGTAAGGGCAGGGACAGCCAAAAACATTCAGTACTTC. Protein sequence: CSVRAGTAKNIQYF.

This sequence joins TRBV20-1 and TRBJ2-3; 9 bases align to TRBD2. This CDR3 region has 13 residues. The V and J ends lost 3 bases and 6 bases, in that order; junction bases with no gene match: 4. Germline values: CDR1 DFQATT, CDR2 SNEGSKA (reference sequence). CDR3 loop: CSARREGRDTQYF. The CDR3 DNA reads as TGCAGTGCTAGGCGGGAGGGCCGGGATACGCAGTATTTT.

This clonotype has more than one count but fewer than ten. The rearrangement links TRBV6-5 to TRBJ2-1, with TRBD2 identical over 7 bases. CDR3 length: 17 amino acids. CDR1 MNHEY and CDR2 SVGAGI come from the germline V gene. V gave up 2 bases and J gave up 0 bases; unmatched junction bases: 7. The CDR3 nucleotides read TGTGCCAGCAGTTACGATAAGCGGGACCACTCCTACAATGAGCAGTTCTTC. Its translation: CASSYDKRDHSYNEQFF.

The chain employs TRBV6-2 or TRBV6-3 and TRBJ1-1; tentatively, D is TRBD1 (5 bases). Germline lookup yields CDR1 MNHEY and CDR2 SVGEGT. There are 14 residues in the CDR3. The V and J ends lost 7 bases and 5 bases respectively, with 17 bases between them. The CDR3 spells CASNHQGVRTEAFF. The CDR3 DNA follows: TGTGCCAGCAACCATCAAGGGGTGCGGACTGAAGCTTTCTTT.

The chain joins TRBV6-6 to TRBJ2-7, with D perhaps matching TRBD1 or TRBD2 (5 bases each). Germline V gene sequence: CDR1 MNHNY, CDR2 SVGAGI (reference sequence). This CDR3 has 13 amino acids. The V end was cut by 7 bases, the J end by 0 bases, with 10 bases between. The CDR3, as DNA: TGTGCCAGCAAGTGGGGGAGCTCCTACGAGCAGTACTTC. This translates into CASKWGSSYEQYF.

Only a few counts were recorded for this clonotype. This rearrangement joins TRBV20-1 to TRBJ1-5, with D uncertain. Looked up from germline, CDR1 is DFQATT and CDR2 is SNEGSKA (reference sequence). The CDR3 spans 15 residues. Trimming shortened V by 2 bases and J by 1 base, and 12 bases separated the two germline ends. CDR3 in DNA: TGCAGTGCTAGACCCTCCCAACAAAGCAATCAGCCCCAGCATTTT. Protein sequence: CSARPSQQSNQPQHF.

V and J are TRBV5-1 and TRBJ2-3; D not resolved. Germline lookup yields CDR1 SGHRS and CDR2 YFSETQ. The CDR3 covers 16 residues. Trimming left V 0 bases short and J 3 bases short, with 14 bases between. CDR3 loop: CASSLGRSDSTDTQYF. Written as DNA, the CDR3 is TGCGCCAGCAGCTTGGGTCGATCTGACTCGACAGATACGCAGTATTTT.

Many counts were recorded for this clonotype. This rearrangement joins TRBV29-1 to TRBJ1-1; 7 bases agree with TRBD1. V dropped 7 bases and J dropped 1; count of bases not matched to a gene: 6. This CDR3 is built from 13 residues. CDR1 is SQVTM and CDR2 is ANQGSEA in the germline V gene. The CDR3 sequence: CSAQRDRNTEAFF. CDR3 bases: TGCAGCGCCCAGCGGGACAGGAACACTGAAGCTTTCTTT.

This clonotype was seen repeatedly, ten times or more. The gene calls are TRBV12-3 or TRBV12-4 and TRBJ2-7, with 7 bases aligning to TRBD1. The CDR3 consists of 15 residues. V lost 7 bases to trimming and J lost 9 bases; unmatched junction nucleotides: 18. CDR3 loop: CASNYRDRSPPVQYF. The CDR3 nucleotides are TGTGCCAGCAATTACCGGGACAGATCCCCACCGGTGCAGTACTTC.

V is TRBV5-1 and J is TRBJ2-7; 7 nucleotides line up with TRBD1. Per germline, CDR1 SGHRS and CDR2 YFSETQ. CDR3 length: 15 residues. Trimming cost V 7 bases and J 3 bases; bases outside gene matches: 13. The CDR3 coding sequence is TGCGCCAGCTGCAGGGGGAACGCGAATGACTACGAGCAGTACTTC. Translation: CASCRGNANDYEQYF.

V gene TRBV11-2 combines with J gene TRBJ2-7, with D perhaps being TRBD1 or TRBD2 (5 bases each). Germline CDR1 SGHAT, CDR2 FQNNGV. Trimming pared 0 bases from V and 2 bases from J, leaving 11 bases between. This CDR3 contains 15 residues. CDR3: CASSLDGDGAYEQYF. CDR3 sequence (DNA): TGTGCCAGCAGCTTAGACGGGGACGGCGCCTACGAGCAGTACTTC.

This clonotype has only one observation. This rearrangement joins TRBV10-3 to TRBJ1-6, with 9 bases that match TRBD1. The J segment lost 10 bases and the V segment lost 3 bases, leaving 7 bases of the junction unmatched. The germline CDR1 and CDR2 sequences are ENHRY and SYGVKD. This CDR3 is built from 15 residues. The CDR3 protein is CAISDPGQGRSPLHF. In nucleotides, the CDR3 is TGTGCCATCAGTGACCCGGGACAGGGACGATCACCCCTCCACTTT.

This clonotype was detected only once. CDR3 DNA: TGTGCCAGCAGCCAAGTCTGGGGTTCATCCTACGAGCAGTACTTC. This codes for CASSQVWGSSYEQYF. The chain is built from TRBV3-1 and TRBJ2-7; D uncertain. CDR1 LGHDT and CDR2 YNNKEL come from the germline V gene (reference sequence). Trimming took off 1 base at V and 1 base at J, with 11 bases between the two ends. The CDR3 is 15 residues long.

The rearrangement uses TRBV7-2 and TRBJ2-3, with D unclear. The CDR3 sequence is 13 residues long. In germline, CDR1 is SGHTA, CDR2 FQGNSA. Trimming stripped 5 bases from V and 6 bases from J, with 12 bases between. CDR3 in amino acids: CASSQPSWDTQYF. The CDR3 DNA sequence: TGTGCCAGCAGCCAGCCCTCCTGGGATACGCAGTATTTT.